The present T cell receptor (beta chain) was sequenced within a study of shared clonotypes between healthy human individuals. Deep level was the assay's run setting. Using immunoSEQ multiplex PCR, the repertoire was profiled, and TCRdb retains in-frame clones only, with some absent. The table has 600,000 to 750,000 clones, 90% seen once. V was trimmed by 0 bases and J by 0 bases, leaving 14 bases between them. This CDR3 has 17 residues. Germline V gene data show CDR1 as MGHRA and CDR2 as YSYEKL. The V and J genes are TRBV4-1 and TRBJ2-5; perhaps TRBD1 as D (5 bases). The receptor comes from a man in his late teens or twenties in good health. Some clones in this sample may be carry-over from other donors' samples. Sequences were obtained from memory CD8+ T cells from PBMCs. Documented subset: CD45RO+ cells pooled with CCR7-negative TemRA cells. The CDR3 here is CASSQDPPTGDQETQYF. The DNA of the CDR3 is TGCGCCAGCAGCCAAGATCCCCCCACAGGCGACCAAGAGACCCAGTACTTC.